This is a list of T cell receptor beta chains from one sample in a study of OX40 agonist ivuxolimab in advanced cancers. Using immunoSEQ multiplex PCR, the repertoire was profiled, and TCRdb retains in-frame clones only, with some absent. Altogether about 82,000 clones are present, about nine tenths being singletons, with the ten largest covering around 2%. The sample was CD4+ or CD8+ T cells sorted from blood, taken in a trial of the OX40 agonist ivuxolimab. Every receptor here comes from an adult with an advanced solid tumor such as melanoma, head and neck, liver or kidney cancer. The conserved cysteine and the conserved F or W are not part of the CDR3 here. Fields, in order: V gene, J gene, CDR3 length, CDR3 protein.

V: TRBV2
J: TRBJ2-3
length: 13
CDR3: ASNADRVGADTQY

V: TRBV2
J: TRBJ1-4
length: 11
CDR3: ASRRAGNEKLF

V: TRBV18
J: TRBJ2-2
length: 17
CDR3: ASSPMLGLAGGITGELF

V: TRBV7-9
J: TRBJ2-1
length: 15
CDR3: ASSSQAGLSSYNEQF

V: TRBV5-6
J: TRBJ2-7
length: 13
CDR3: ASSSGTSGLYEQY

V: TRBV7-3
J: TRBJ2-3
length: 13
CDR3: ASSLTSGSKDTQY

V: TRBV6-4
J: TRBJ1-1
length: 12
CDR3: ASKGQGWNTEAF

V: TRBV7-6
J: TRBJ2-3
length: 18
CDR3: ASSLARLAARISGTDTQY

V: TRBV5-1
J: TRBJ2-5
length: 14
CDR3: ASSLASSGRGETQY

V: TRBV7-2
J: TRBJ1-1
length: 12
CDR3: ASSLIRGSTEAF

V: TRBV5-1
J: TRBJ2-3
length: 13
CDR3: ASSLGTSGTDTQY

V: TRBV30
J: TRBJ1-5
length: 11
CDR3: AWSERSNQPQH

V: TRBV29-1
J: TRBJ2-7
length: 12
CDR3: SVLGGPPLYEQY

V: TRBV7-9
J: -
length: 12
CDR3: ASSPDRVISEQY

V: TRBV30
J: TRBJ2-5
length: 16
CDR3: AWSGNRPGLAGTGTQY

V: TRBV19
J: TRBJ1-1
length: 12
CDR3: ASSGTTRFTEAF

V: TRBV6-1
J: TRBJ1-1
length: 12
CDR3: ASSEWGAGGEAF

V: TRBV27
J: TRBJ2-7
length: 13
CDR3: ASSLSRRSPYEQY

V: TRBV30
J: TRBJ2-2
length: 12
CDR3: AWSGGEWAGELF

V: TRBV6-5
J: TRBJ2-1
length: 12
CDR3: ASSYGRTRNEQF

V: TRBV6-6
J: TRBJ2-1
length: 12
CDR3: ASATSGGGNEQF

V: TRBV11-3
J: TRBJ2-3
length: 12
CDR3: ASSLGAGTDTQY

V: TRBV30
J: TRBJ1-1
length: 14
CDR3: AWELGGDRGTTEAF

V: TRBV29-1
J: TRBJ2-3
length: 12
CDR3: SGGLAGTTDTQY

V: TRBV7-8
J: TRBJ2-7
length: 12
CDR3: ASSPGAPSYEQY

V: TRBV27
J: TRBJ1-1
length: 13
CDR3: ASSRGRGWNTEAF

V: TRBV27
J: TRBJ2-6
length: 11
CDR3: ASSLSGANVLT

V: TRBV27
J: TRBJ2-2
length: 12
CDR3: ASSLLREAGELF

V: TRBV6-5
J: TRBJ1-5
length: 13
CDR3: ASSPGMGNNQPQH

V: TRBV10-2
J: TRBJ1-5
length: 12
CDR3: ASRGDALVQPQH

V: TRBV13
J: TRBJ2-2
length: 12
CDR3: ASSYTGYTGELF

V: TRBV5-1
J: TRBJ1-1
length: 12
CDR3: ASSLDSAGGQAF

V: TRBV10-3
J: TRBJ1-1
length: 11
CDR3: AITRTENTEAF

V: TRBV9
J: TRBJ2-1
length: 13
CDR3: ASSVASRVPNEQF

V: TRBV10-3
J: TRBJ1-2
length: 11
CDR3: AISPTGGAGYT

V: TRBV18
J: TRBJ2-5
length: 11
CDR3: ASSPPPKETQY

V: TRBV2
J: TRBJ2-1
length: 11
CDR3: ASSGTGYNEQF

V: TRBV7-9
J: TRBJ2-5
length: 12
CDR3: ASTLDLLKETQY

V: TRBV5-1
J: TRBJ2-3
length: 12
CDR3: ASSQGTGSDTQY

V: TRBV18
J: TRBJ1-1
length: 11
CDR3: ASSTGEDTEAF

V: TRBV7-8
J: TRBJ1-6
length: 11
CDR3: ASSLGSDSWVH

V: TRBV18
J: TRBJ2-5
length: 16
CDR3: ASSPAYLGTAARETQY

V: TRBV7-3
J: TRBJ2-1
length: 10
CDR3: ASSTRTGGQF

V: TRBV30
J: TRBJ1-5
length: 13
CDR3: AWSRQGGSNQPQH

V: TRBV6-1
J: TRBJ1-3
length: 16
CDR3: ASSERLGLLLVGNTIY

V: TRBV27
J: TRBJ2-5
length: 13
CDR3: ASSPDRVLRETQY

V: TRBV11-2
J: TRBJ2-5
length: 12
CDR3: ASSLTGGPETQY